Presented here are 2 T cell receptor beta chains from one specimen sequenced in a study of breast tumors, draining lymph nodes, adjacent tissues. TCRdb reprocessed the multiplex PCR reads with MiXCR, giving one entry per CDR3 protein. The table lists more than 10,000 distinct CDR3 sequences, around three fifths of them singletons. The sample consisted of tumor-adjacent breast tissue. The receptors derive from a female donor with breast cancer. Some clones in this sample may be carry-over from other donors' samples.

The genes are TRBV5-1 and TRBJ1-3; D is possibly TRBD1 (6 bases). V was trimmed by 3 bases and J by 0 bases, leaving 13 bases between them. From germline, CDR1 is SGHRS and CDR2 YFSETQ. CDR3 length: 16 residues. The CDR3 here is CASSSGHLSSGNTIYF. Written as DNA, the CDR3 is TGCGCCAGCAGCTCGGGACACTTGAGCTCTGGAAACACCATATATTTT. Full variable domain (rest looked up from reference TRBV5-1 and TRBJ1-3): KAGVTQTPRYLIKTRGQQVTLSCSPISGHRSVSWYQQTPGQGLQFLFEYFSETQRNKGNFPGRFSGRQFSNSRSEMNVSTLELGDSALYLCASSSGHLSSGNTIYFGEGSWLTVV.

J is TRBJ1-2 and V is TRBV20-1; D ambiguous. Germline V CDR1 and CDR2: DFQATT, SNEGSKA (reference sequence). CDR3 size: 14 residues. V lost 0 bases, J lost 2 bases, and 10 bases lay in between. DNA for the CDR3: TGCAGTGCTAGAGATCGGGCGGACAACTATGGCTACACCTTC. The encoded protein is CSARDRADNYGYTF.